One T cell receptor (beta chain) is described in this entry. The target antigen is unknown. This sample was taken from a study of shared clonotypes between healthy human individuals. Study outcomes and limitations: The study sampled only blood, and tissue repertoires likely differ.

Using immunoSEQ multiplex PCR, the repertoire was profiled, and TCRdb retains in-frame clones only, with some absent. The sample lists over a million clones, around 97% seen once, with roughly 1.2% in the top ten. The length of the CDR3 is 11 residues. Trimming cost V 2 bases and J 5 bases, with 3 bases left between them. Per germline, CDR1 SGHRS and CDR2 YFSETQ. This clonotype was obtained from a man aged 30-40 years in good health. Sequencing was done on a sample of naive CD4+ T cells sorted from blood. The subset: CD45RA+ positively selected. The genes are TRBV5-1 and TRBJ2-3; D unresolved. CDR3 in amino acids: CASSFIDTQYF. The CDR3 nucleotides read TGCGCCAGCAGCTTTATAGATACGCAGTATTTT.